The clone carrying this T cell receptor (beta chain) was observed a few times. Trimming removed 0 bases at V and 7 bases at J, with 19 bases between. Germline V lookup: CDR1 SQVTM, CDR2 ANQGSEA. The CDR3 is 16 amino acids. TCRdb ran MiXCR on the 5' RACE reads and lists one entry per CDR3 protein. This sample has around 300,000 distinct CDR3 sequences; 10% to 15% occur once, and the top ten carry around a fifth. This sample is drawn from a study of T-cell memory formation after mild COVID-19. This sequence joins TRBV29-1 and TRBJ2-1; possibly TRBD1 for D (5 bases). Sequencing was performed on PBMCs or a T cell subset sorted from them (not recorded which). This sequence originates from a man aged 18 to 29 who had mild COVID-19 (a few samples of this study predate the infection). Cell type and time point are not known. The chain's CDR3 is CSVEDSKNRKVNEQFF. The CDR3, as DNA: TGCAGCGTTGAAGATTCGAAAAACAGGAAAGTGAATGAGCAGTTCTTC.